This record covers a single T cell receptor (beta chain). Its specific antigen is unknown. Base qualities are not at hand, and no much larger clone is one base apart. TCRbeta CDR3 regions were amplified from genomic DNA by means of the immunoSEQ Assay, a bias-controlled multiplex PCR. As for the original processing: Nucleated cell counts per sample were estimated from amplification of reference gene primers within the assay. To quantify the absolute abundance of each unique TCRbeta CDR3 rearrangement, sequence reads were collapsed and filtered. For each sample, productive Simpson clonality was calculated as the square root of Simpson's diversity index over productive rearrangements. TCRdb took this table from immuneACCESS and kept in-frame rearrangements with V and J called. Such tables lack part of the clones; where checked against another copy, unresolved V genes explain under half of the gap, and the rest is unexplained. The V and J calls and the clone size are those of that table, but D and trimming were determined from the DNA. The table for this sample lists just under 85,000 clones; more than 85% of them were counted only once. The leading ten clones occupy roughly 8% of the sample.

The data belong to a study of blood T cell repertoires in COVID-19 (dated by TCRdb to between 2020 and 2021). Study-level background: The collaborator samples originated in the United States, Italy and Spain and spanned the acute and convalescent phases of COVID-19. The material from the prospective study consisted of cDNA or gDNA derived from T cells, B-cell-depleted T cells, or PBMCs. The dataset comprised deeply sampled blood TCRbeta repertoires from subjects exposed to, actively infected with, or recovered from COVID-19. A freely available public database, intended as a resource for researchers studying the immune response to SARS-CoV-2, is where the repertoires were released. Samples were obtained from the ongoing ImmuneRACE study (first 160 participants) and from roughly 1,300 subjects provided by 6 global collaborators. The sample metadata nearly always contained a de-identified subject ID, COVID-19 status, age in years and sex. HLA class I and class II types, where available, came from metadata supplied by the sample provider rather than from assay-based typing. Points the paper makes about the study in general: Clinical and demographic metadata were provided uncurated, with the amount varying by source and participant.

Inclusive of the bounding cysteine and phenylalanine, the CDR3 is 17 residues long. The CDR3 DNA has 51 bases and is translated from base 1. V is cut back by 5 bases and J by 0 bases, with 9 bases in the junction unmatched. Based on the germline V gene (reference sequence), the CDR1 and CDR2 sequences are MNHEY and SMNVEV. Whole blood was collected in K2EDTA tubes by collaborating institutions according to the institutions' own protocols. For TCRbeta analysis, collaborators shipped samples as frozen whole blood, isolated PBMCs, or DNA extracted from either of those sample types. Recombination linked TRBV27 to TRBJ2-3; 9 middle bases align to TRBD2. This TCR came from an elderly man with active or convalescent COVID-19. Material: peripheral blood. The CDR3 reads CASSVNRLAASTDTQYF. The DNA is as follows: TGTGCCAGCAGTGTAAACCGACTAGCGGCTAGCACAGATACGCAGTATTTT.